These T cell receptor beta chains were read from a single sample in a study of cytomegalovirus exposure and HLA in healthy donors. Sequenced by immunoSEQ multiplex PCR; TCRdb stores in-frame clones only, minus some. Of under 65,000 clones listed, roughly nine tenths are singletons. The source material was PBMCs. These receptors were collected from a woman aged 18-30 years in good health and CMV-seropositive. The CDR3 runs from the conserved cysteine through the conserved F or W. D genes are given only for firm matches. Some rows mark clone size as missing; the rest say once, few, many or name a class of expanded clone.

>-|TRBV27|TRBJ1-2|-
CASSPRANYGYTF
TGTGCCAGCAGCCCTAGAGCTAACTATGGCTACACCTTC
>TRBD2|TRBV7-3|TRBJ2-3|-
CASSPRSGGGADTQYF
TGTGCCAGCAGCCCCCGCTCGGGCGGGGGGGCAGATACGCAGTATTTT
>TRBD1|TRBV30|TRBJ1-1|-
CAWSLTGGAFF
TGTGCCTGGAGCTTGACAGGGGGAGCTTTCTTT
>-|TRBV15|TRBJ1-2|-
CATSREGGGLIYGYTF
TGTGCCACCAGCAGAGAGGGCGGGGGCCTTATCTATGGCTACACCTTC
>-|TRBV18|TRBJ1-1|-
CASSPSASTEAFF
TGTGCCAGCTCACCGTCCGCCAGCACTGAAGCTTTCTTT
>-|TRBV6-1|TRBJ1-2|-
CASSEGRQGNGYTF
TGTGCCAGCAGTGAAGGGCGGCAGGGGAATGGCTACACCTTC
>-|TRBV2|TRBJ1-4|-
CACSGVGNEKLFF
TGTGCTTGCTCGGGGGTTGGGAATGAAAAACTGTTTTTT
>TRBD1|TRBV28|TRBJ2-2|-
CATENRGNGELFF
TGTGCCACCGAGAACAGGGGCAACGGGGAGCTGTTTTTT
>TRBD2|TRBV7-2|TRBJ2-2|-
CASSSGLAGSRGTGELFF
TGTGCCAGCAGCTCTGGACTAGCGGGGTCGCGGGGCACCGGGGAGCTGTTTTTT
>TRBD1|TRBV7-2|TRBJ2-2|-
CASSLVGGQGPGELFF
TGTGCCAGCAGCTTGGTTGGGGGACAGGGTCCCGGGGAGCTGTTTTTT
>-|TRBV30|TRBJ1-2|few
CAWSPRGVLGYGYTF
TGTGCCTGGAGTCCGCGCGGGGTTCTGGGCTATGGCTACACCTTC
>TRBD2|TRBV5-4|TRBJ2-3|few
CASRAGLAGGQETDTQYF
TGTGCCAGCAGGGCGGGACTAGCGGGGGGGCAGGAGACAGATACGCAGTATTTT
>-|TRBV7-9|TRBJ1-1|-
CASSPGRLEAFF
TGTGCCAGCAGCCCCGGGAGGCTTGAAGCTTTCTTT
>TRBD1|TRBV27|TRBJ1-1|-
CASSLEGAEAEAFF
TGTGCCAGCAGTTTAGAGGGGGCGGAGGCTGAAGCTTTCTTT
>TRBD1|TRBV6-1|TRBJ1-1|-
CASSGQGIPTEAFF
TGTGCCAGCAGTGGACAGGGGATACCCACTGAAGCTTTCTTT
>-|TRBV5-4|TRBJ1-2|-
CASSLKGSGNYGYTF
TGTGCCAGCAGCTTGAAGGGCAGCGGTAACTATGGCTACACCTTC
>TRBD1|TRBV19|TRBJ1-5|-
CASSMRGQGGNQPQHF
TGTGCCAGTAGTATGAGGGGACAGGGTGGCAATCAGCCCCAGCATTTT
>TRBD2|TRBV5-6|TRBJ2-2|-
CASSLGGRGENTGELFF
TGTGCCAGCAGCTTGGGCGGGCGGGGGGAAAACACCGGGGAGCTGTTTTTT
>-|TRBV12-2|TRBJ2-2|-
CASRLASLASTGELFF
TGTGCAAGTCGCTTAGCGTCCCTAGCGAGTACCGGGGAGCTGTTTTTT
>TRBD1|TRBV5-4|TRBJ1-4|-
CASSSQQGTNEKLFF
TGTGCCAGCAGCTCCCAACAGGGGACTAATGAAAAACTGTTTTTT
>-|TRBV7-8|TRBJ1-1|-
CASSPATVLNTEAFF
TGTGCCAGCAGCCCAGCGACAGTCTTGAACACTGAAGCTTTCTTT
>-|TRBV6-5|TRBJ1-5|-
CASRTGTQPQHF
TGTGCCAGCAGAACAGGGACTCAGCCCCAGCATTTT
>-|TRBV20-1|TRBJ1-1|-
CRDKYNTEAFF
TGCAGGGACAAGTACAACACTGAAGCTTTCTTT
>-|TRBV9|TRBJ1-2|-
CASSAPNYGYTF
TGTGCCAGCAGCGCTCCGAACTATGGCTACACCTTC
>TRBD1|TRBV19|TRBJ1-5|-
CASSIEGQKSSRNQPQHF
TGTGCCAGTAGTATAGAGGGACAGAAGTCCTCGCGCAATCAGCCCCAGCATTTT
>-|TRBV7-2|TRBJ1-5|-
CASSFQGFGGQPQHF
TGTGCCAGCAGCTTCCAGGGTTTCGGCGGTCAGCCCCAGCATTTT
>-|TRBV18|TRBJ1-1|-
CASSPGLIGETEAFF
TGTGCCAGCTCACCAGGGCTGATAGGGGAAACTGAAGCTTTCTTT
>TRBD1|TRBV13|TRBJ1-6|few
CASSSGGGGYSPLHF
TGTGCCAGCAGCTCTGGAGGGGGCGGTTATTCACCCCTCCACTTT
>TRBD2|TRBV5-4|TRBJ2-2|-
CASSPGLGTNTGELFF
TGTGCCAGCAGCCCAGGACTAGGGACGAACACCGGGGAGCTGTTTTTT
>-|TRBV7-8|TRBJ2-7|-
CASSLQREQYF
TGTGCCAGCAGCTTACAGCGGGAGCAGTACTTC
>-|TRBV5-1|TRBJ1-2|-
CASSLDDSRANYGYTF
TGCGCCAGCAGCTTGGACGACAGCCGAGCTAACTATGGCTACACCTTC
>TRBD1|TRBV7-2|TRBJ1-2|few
CASSSRAGGDGYTF
TGTGCCAGCAGCTCCCGGGCAGGGGGCGATGGCTACACCTTC
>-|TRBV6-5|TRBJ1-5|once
CASSRTASNQPQHF
TGTGCCAGCAGTCGTACAGCCAGCAATCAGCCCCAGCATTTT
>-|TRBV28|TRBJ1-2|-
CASSLGGANYGYTF
TGTGCCAGCAGTTTAGGTGGAGCTAACTATGGCTACACCTTC
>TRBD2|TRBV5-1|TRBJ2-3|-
CASSLEVAGGQLYF
TGCGCCAGCAGCTTGGAGGTAGCGGGGGGCCAGCTGTATTTT
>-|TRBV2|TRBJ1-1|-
CASGAEMNTEAFF
TGTGCCAGCGGGGCAGAAATGAACACTGAAGCTTTCTTT
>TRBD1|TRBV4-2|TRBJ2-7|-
CASSQDLVFGTGIPYEQYF
TGTGCCAGCAGCCAAGACCTAGTTTTCGGGACAGGGATACCCTACGAGCAGTACTTC
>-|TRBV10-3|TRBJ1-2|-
CAISGLTRGGPEGRRNYGYTF
TGTGCCATCAGTGGACTAACCAGGGGAGGGCCGGAGGGCAGGCGTAACTATGGCTACACCTTC
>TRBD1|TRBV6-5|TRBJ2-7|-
CASSSPGQGGEQYF
TGTGCCAGCAGTTCTCCGGGACAGGGTGGGGAGCAGTACTTC
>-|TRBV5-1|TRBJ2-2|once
CASSMGRHGGGELFF
TGCGCCAGCAGCATGGGCCGACACGGGGGCGGGGAGCTGTTTTTT
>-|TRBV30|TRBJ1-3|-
CAWGENTIYF
TGTGCCTGGGGAGAAAACACCATATATTTT
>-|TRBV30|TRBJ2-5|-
CAWRIEETQYF
TGTGCCTGGAGAATAGAAGAGACCCAGTACTTC
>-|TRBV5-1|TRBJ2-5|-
CASSGLNPKGAGGAETQYF
TGCGCCAGCAGCGGCCTCAACCCCAAGGGGGCCGGGGGGGCAGAGACCCAGTACTTC
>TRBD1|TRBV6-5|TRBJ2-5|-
CASSYYRGRETQYF
TGTGCCAGCAGTTACTACAGGGGTCGAGAGACCCAGTACTTC